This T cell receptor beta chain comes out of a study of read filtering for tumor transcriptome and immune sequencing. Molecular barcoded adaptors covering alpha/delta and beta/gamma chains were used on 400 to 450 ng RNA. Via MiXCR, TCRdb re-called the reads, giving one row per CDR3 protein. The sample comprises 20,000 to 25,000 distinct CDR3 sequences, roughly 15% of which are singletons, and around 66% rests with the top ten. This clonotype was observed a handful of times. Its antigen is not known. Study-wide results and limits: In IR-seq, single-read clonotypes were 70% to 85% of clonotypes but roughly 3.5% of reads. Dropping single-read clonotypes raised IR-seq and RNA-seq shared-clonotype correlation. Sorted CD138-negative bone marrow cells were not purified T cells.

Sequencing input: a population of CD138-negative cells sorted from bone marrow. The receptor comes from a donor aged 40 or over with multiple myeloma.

The CDR3, as DNA: TGTGCCACCAGTGACATTGGACTAGCGGGACCAGATACGCAGTATTTT. Amino acids: CATSDIGLAGPDTQYF. This chain joins TRBV24-1 and TRBJ2-3, with 12 positions matching TRBD2. CDR1 and CDR2 from the germline V gene are KGHDR and SFDVKD. This CDR3 is built from 16 residues. The ends lost 4 bases at V and 4 bases at J; junction bases unmatched: 5.